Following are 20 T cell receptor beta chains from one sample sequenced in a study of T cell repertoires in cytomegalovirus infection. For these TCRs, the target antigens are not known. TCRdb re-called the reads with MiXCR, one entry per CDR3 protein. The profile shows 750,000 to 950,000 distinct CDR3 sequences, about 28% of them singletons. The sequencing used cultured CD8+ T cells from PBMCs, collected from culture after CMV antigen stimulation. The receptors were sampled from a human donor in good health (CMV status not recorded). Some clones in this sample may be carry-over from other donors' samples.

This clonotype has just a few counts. The CDR3 here is CASRVGVPNTEAFF. In DNA form, the CDR3 reads TGTGCCAGCAGGGTAGGGGTACCGAACACTGAAGCTTTCTTT. The chain uses TRBV27 and TRBJ1-1; D perhaps matches TRBD1 (5 bases). The ends were cut back, 6 bases at V and 1 base at J, with 12 bases in the middle. Germline CDR1 and CDR2: MNHEY and SMNVEV (reference sequence). CDR3 size: 14 residues.

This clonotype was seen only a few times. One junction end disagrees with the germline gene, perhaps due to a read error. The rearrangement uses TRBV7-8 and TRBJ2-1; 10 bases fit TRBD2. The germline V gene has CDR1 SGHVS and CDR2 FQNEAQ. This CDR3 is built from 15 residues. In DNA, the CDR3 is TGTGCCAGCAGCCTAGCGGGGGCAATTTACAATGAGCAGTTCTTC. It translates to CASSLAGAIYNEQFF.

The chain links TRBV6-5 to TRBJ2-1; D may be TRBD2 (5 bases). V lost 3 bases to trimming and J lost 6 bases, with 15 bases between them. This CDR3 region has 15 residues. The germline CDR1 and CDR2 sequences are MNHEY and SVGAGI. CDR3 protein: CASSYILAPVNEQFF. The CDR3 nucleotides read TGTGCCAGCAGTTATATCCTAGCCCCCGTCAATGAGCAGTTCTTC.

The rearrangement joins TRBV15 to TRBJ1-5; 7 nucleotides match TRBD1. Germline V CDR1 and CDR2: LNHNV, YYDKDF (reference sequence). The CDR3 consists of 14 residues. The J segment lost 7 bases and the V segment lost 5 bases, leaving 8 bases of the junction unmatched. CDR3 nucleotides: TGTGCCACCAGCGCGACAGGGATGGAACAGCCCCAGCATTTT. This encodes CATSATGMEQPQHF.

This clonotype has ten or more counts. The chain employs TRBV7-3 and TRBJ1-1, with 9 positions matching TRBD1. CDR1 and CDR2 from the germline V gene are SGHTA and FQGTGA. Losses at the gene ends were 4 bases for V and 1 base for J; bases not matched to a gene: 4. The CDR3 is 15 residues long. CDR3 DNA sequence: TGTGCCAGCAGCTCAGCGGGACAGGGGAACACTGAAGCTTTCTTT. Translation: CASSSAGQGNTEAFF.

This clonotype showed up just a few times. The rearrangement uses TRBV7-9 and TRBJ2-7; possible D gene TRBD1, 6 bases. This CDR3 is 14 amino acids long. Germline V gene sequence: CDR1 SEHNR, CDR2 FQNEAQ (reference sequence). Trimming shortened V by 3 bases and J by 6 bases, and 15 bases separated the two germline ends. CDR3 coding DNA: TGTGCCAGCAGCTTGGGACAATGGCTGTTCGAGCAGTACGTC. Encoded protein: CASSLGQWLFEQYV.

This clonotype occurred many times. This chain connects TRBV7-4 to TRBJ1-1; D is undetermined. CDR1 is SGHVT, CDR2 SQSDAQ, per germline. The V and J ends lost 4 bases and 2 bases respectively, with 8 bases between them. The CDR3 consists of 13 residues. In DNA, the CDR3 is TGTGCCAGCAGCTATACACTCAACACTGAAGCTTTCTTT. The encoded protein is CASSYTLNTEAFF.

Here the CDR3 reads CASSYIGQSINQPQHF. The CDR3 DNA sequence: TGTGCCAGCAGTTACATTGGACAGAGCATCAATCAGCCCCAGCATTTT. The J gene is TRBJ1-5, the V gene TRBV6-6; D might be TRBD1 (6 bases). Trimming removed 2 bases at V and 3 bases at J, with 14 bases between. CDR3 length equals 16 residues. The germline gives CDR1 MNHNY, CDR2 SVGAGI (reference sequence).

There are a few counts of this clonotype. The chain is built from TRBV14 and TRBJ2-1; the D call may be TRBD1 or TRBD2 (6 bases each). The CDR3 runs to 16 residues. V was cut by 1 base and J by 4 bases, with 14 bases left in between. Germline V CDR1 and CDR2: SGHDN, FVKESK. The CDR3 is CASSQGRGNSYNEQFF. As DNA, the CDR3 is TGTGCCAGCAGCCAAGGGAGGGGGAATTCGTACAATGAGCAGTTCTTC.

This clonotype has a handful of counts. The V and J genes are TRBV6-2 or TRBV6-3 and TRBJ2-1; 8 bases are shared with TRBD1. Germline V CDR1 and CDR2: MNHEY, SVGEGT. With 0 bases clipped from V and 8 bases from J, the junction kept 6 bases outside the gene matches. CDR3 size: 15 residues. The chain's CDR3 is CASSYSGQGVYEQFF. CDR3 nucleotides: TGTGCCAGCAGTTACTCTGGACAGGGAGTTTATGAGCAGTTCTTC.

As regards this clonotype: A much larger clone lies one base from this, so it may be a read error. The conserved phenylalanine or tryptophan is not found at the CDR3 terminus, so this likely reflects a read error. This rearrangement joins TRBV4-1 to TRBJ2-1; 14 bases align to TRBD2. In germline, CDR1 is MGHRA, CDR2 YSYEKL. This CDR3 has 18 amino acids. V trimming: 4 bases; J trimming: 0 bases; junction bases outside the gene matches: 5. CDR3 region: CASSPRTSGGSSYNEQFC. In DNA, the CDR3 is TGCGCCAGCAGCCCGAGGACTAGCGGGGGGAGCTCCTACAATGAGCAGTTCTGC.

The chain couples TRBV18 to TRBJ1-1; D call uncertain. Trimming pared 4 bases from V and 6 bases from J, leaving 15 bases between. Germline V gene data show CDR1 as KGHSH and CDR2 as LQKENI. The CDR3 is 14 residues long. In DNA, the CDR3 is TGTGCCAGCTCACTTTCGGGGAAGGAATCTGAAGCTTTCTTT. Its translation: CASSLSGKESEAFF.

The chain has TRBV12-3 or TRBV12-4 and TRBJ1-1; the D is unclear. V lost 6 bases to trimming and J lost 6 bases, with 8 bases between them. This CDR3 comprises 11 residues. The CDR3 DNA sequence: TGTGCCAGCAGCACAAGTCCTGAAGCTTTCTTT. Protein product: CASSTSPEAFF.

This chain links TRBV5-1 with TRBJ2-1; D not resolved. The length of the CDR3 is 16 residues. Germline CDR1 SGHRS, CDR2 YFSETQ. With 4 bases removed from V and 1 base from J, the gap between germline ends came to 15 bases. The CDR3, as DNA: TGCGCCAGCAGCGACCTTCCCATGGGGTCCTACAATGAGCAGTTCTTC. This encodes CASSDLPMGSYNEQFF. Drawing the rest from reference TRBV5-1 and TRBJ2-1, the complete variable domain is KAGVTQTPRYLIKTRGQQVTLSCSPISGHRSVSWYQQTPGQGLQFLFEYFSETQRNKGNFPGRFSGRQFSNSRSEMNVSTLELGDSALYLCASSDLPMGSYNEQFFGPGTRLTVL.

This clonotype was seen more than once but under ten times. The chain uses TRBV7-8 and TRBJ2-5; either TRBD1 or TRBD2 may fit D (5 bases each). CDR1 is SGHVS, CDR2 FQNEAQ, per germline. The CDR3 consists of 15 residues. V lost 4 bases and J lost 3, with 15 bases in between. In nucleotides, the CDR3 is TGTGCCAGCAGCTCCCGGGACCCCAAGAAAGAGACCCAGTACTTC. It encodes CASSSRDPKKETQYF.

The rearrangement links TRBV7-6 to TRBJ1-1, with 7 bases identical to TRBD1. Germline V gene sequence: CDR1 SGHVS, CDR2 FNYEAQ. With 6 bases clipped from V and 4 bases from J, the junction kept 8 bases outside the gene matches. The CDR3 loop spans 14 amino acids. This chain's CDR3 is CASSGDSRTTEAFF. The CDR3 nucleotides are TGTGCCAGCAGTGGGGACAGCAGAACCACTGAAGCTTTCTTT.

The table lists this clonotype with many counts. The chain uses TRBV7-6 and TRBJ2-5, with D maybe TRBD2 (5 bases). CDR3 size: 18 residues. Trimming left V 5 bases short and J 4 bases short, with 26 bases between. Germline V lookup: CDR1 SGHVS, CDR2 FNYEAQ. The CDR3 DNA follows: TGTGCCAGCAGCGTATCGTCCGGGATCCCCGTTGGGCGAGAGACCCAGTACTTC. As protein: CASSVSSGIPVGRETQYF.

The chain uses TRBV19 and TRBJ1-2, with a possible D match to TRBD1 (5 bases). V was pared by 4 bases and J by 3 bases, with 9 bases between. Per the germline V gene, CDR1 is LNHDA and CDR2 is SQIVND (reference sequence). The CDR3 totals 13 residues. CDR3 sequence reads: CASSTAGDYGYTF. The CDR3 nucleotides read TGTGCCAGTAGTACGGCGGGGGACTATGGCTACACCTTC.

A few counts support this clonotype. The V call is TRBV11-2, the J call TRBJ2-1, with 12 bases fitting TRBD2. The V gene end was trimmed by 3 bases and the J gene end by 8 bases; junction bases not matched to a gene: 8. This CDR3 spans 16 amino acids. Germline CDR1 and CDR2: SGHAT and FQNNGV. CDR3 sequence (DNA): TGTGCCAGCAGCTTTGTGGGCCTAGCGGGGGGGTATGAGCAGTTCTTC. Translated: CASSFVGLAGGYEQFF.

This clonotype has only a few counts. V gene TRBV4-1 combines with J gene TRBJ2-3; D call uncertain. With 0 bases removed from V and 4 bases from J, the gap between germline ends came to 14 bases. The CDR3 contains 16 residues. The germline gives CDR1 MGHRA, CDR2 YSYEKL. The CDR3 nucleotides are TGCGCCAGCAGCCAAGATCTACCGGCAGGTGCAGATACGCAGTATTTT. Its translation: CASSQDLPAGADTQYF.